The rows below give T cell receptor beta chains drawn from one sample of a study of blood T cell repertoires in COVID-19. Generated by immunoSEQ multiplex PCR, the TCRdb table keeps only in-frame clones and is missing some. The repertoire holds about 390,000 clones, with more than 75% as singletons. Sequences were obtained from PBMCs or T cells enriched from blood (not recorded which). The receptors here all came from a woman aged 45-65 years who had recovered from COVID-19. CDR3s include the opening cysteine and the closing phenylalanine or tryptophan. Fields, in order: J gene, V gene, D gene, clone size, CDR3 DNA, CDR3 protein. The D gene is left open where the match is weak. Part of the rows lack a size; the others show once, few, many or a class for expanded clones.

TRBJ2-3	TRBV4-1	TRBD2	NA	TGCGCCAGCAGCCAAGCGGCTAGCGGGTCTAGCACAGATACGCAGTATTTT	CASSQAASGSSTDTQYF
TRBJ2-5	TRBV7-9	NA	NA	TGTGCCAGCAGCGCCTTTGGAGGAGAGACCCAGTACTTC	CASSAFGGETQYF
TRBJ2-5	TRBV6-2/TRBV6-3	NA	NA	TGTGCCAGCAGTTTAGTTGTTGTAGGAGCTTTCCAGTACTTC	CASSLVVVGAFQYF
TRBJ1-5	TRBV7-9	TRBD1	NA	TGTGCCAGCAGCTCGGACTCGACAGGGGATCAGCCCCAGCATTTT	CASSSDSTGDQPQHF
TRBJ1-1	TRBV15	NA	NA	TGTGCCACCAGCAGAGATAACACCCTGGCCACTGAAGCTTTCTTT	CATSRDNTLATEAFF
TRBJ1-3	TRBV9	NA	NA	TGTGCCAGCAGAGGGCAGGGGGGAAACACCATATATTTT	CASRGQGGNTIYF
TRBJ1-2	TRBV7-6	TRBD1	NA	TGTGCCAGCAGCTTATCAGGGGGAGATGGCTACACCTTC	CASSLSGGDGYTF
TRBJ1-2	TRBV18	TRBD1	NA	TGTGCCAGCTCACCACAGGGACAGGGGGCAGGCAATGGCTACACCTTC	CASSPQGQGAGNGYTF
TRBJ2-5	TRBV29-1	NA	NA	TGCAGCGTTGAAAGGGGGAAAGAGACCCAGTACTTC	CSVERGKETQYF
TRBJ2-7	TRBV3-1/TRBV3-2	NA	NA	TGTGCCAGCAGCCATCGGGAAGCCTCCTCCTACGAGCAGTACTTC	CASSHREASSYEQYF
TRBJ1-3	TRBV28	NA	NA	TGTGCCAGCAGCGGTTTGGCGGGAGGAGGAAACTCTGGAAACACCATATATTTT	CASSGLAGGGNSGNTIYF
TRBJ1-1	TRBV4-3	TRBD1	NA	TGCGCCAGCAGCCGAGGTCAGGGGGCCGGGGACACTGAAGCTTTCTTT	CASSRGQGAGDTEAFF
TRBJ2-2	TRBV2	NA	NA	TGTGCCAGCAGTGCGGCGGGGCGCGGGACCGGGGAGCTGTTTTTT	CASSAAGRGTGELFF
TRBJ1-1	TRBV27	NA	NA	TGTGCCAGCAGTACAAAGAGCCCCGGGACTGCCGTAGGGGCTTTCTTT	CASSTKSPGTAVGAFF
TRBJ1-5	TRBV2	NA	NA	TGTGCCAGCAGCCGGCCTCGAAGGGAGAGAAGTCGTCAGCCCCAGCATTTT	CASSRPRRERSRQPQHF
TRBJ2-2	TRBV27	NA	few	TGTGCCAGCAGTTTCCGCGACAGAAACACCGGGGAGCTGTTTTTT	CASSFRDRNTGELFF
TRBJ1-2	TRBV19	NA	NA	TGTGCCAGTAGTATCTGGACAGCCACTGTTAACTATGGCTACACCTTC	CASSIWTATVNYGYTF
TRBJ1-1	TRBV19	NA	NA	TGTGCCAGTAGCGGACAGTTGAACACTGAAGCTTTCTTT	CASSGQLNTEAFF
TRBJ1-5	TRBV19	TRBD1	NA	TGTGCCAGTAGTATTACCGACAGGGGGCATCAGCCCCAGCATTTT	CASSITDRGHQPQHF
TRBJ1-2	TRBV9	TRBD1	NA	TGTGCCAGCAGCCCTTCCGGACAGGGGGCTAACTATGGCTACACCTTC	CASSPSGQGANYGYTF
TRBJ2-3	TRBV18	TRBD1	NA	TGTGCCAGCTCCCCAAAACCGGGACAGGGTACAGATACGCAGTATTTT	CASSPKPGQGTDTQYF
TRBJ1-2	TRBV12-3/TRBV12-4	TRBD1	NA	TGTGCCAGCAGTTCCCAGGGGGTTGGCGGCTACACCTTC	CASSSQGVGGYTF
TRBJ1-1	TRBV7-8	NA	NA	TGTGCCAGCAGCCCGGCGGGAGCCCCTCTCGGCACTGAAGCTTTCTTT	CASSPAGAPLGTEAFF
TRBJ1-2	TRBV19	NA	NA	TGTGCCAGTAGTATATTAGATCGGGGGTTACGTGGCTATGGCTACACCTTC	CASSILDRGLRGYGYTF
TRBJ1-5	TRBV5-6	NA	NA	TGTGCCAGCAGCTTGGGAGGAACAGGGCGGAGGCAGCCCCAGCATTTT	CASSLGGTGRRQPQHF
TRBJ2-7	TRBV11-2	NA	NA	TGTGCCAGCAGCTTACAGGTTTTTTACGAGCAGTACTTC	CASSLQVFYEQYF
TRBJ1-2	TRBV28	TRBD1	NA	TGTGCCAGCAGAAACAGGGGGCGCGAAGGCTACACCTTC	CASRNRGREGYTF
TRBJ2-2	TRBV2	NA	NA	TGTGCCAGCAGTACCCGGTTGGACACCGGGGAGCTGTTTTTT	CASSTRLDTGELFF
TRBJ1-1	TRBV11-2	NA	NA	TGTGCCAGCAGCTTCGGGGGTGGCGAGACTGAAGCTTTCTTT	CASSFGGGETEAFF
TRBJ1-4	TRBV2	TRBD1	once	TGTACCAGCAGGGGGACTTTTGCAACTAATGAAAAACTGTTTTTT	CTSRGTFATNEKLFF
TRBJ1-5	TRBV5-8	NA	NA	TGTGCCAGCAGCTCCGGACAGTGGCCCCAGCATTTT	CASSSGQWPQHF
TRBJ1-1	TRBV7-2	TRBD1	NA	TGTGCCAGCAGCTTAGAGGGGGGACAGGGTACTGAAGCTTTCTTT	CASSLEGGQGTEAFF
TRBJ2-5	TRBV5-1	TRBD2	NA	TGCGCCAGCAGCTTTACCAGCGGGGGGGTAAAAGAGACCCAGTACTTC	CASSFTSGGVKETQYF
TRBJ2-4	TRBV13	TRBD1	once	TGTGCCAGCAGCCTGCGACAGGGGGCGGCCAAAAACATTCAGTACTTC	CASSLRQGAAKNIQYF
TRBJ1-1	TRBV18	TRBD1	once	TGTGCCAGCTCACCGTCAGGGGGCGGCCTATCGAAAGCTTTCTTT	CASSPSGGGLSKAFF
TRBJ1-2	TRBV6-5	TRBD1	NA	TGTGCCAGCAGAGTGCAGGGGGCATTAAATGGCTACACCTTC	CASRVQGALNGYTF
TRBJ1-2	TRBV19	TRBD1	NA	TGTGCCAGTAGTTTCACGACAGGGAGCTATGGCTACACCTTC	CASSFTTGSYGYTF
TRBJ1-2	TRBV6-5	TRBD1	NA	TGTGCCAGCAGTTACTCGAAGGGACAGTTCTATGGCTACACCTTC	CASSYSKGQFYGYTF
TRBJ2-3	TRBV5-3	NA	NA	TGTGCCAGATTTAATATCGGGACTCGTCTAGATCACACAGATACGCAGTATTTT	CARFNIGTRLDHTDTQYF
TRBJ1-1	TRBV5-1	NA	NA	TGCGCCAGCAGCTTTAGGGGTGAGATGACTGAAGCTTTCTTT	CASSFRGEMTEAFF
TRBJ1-1	TRBV5-4	NA	NA	TGTGCCAGCAGCTTGCAGGGACACATGAACACTGAAGCTTTCTTT	CASSLQGHMNTEAFF
TRBJ2-6	TRBV2	NA	NA	TGTGCCAGCAGTGAAGAGACAAGGAACTCTGGGGCCAACGTCCTGACTTTC	CASSEETRNSGANVLTF
TRBJ2-7	TRBV2	TRBD2	NA	TGTGCCAGCAGTGTAGGACTAGCCCTTCTCGAGCAGTACTTC	CASSVGLALLEQYF
TRBJ2-4	TRBV7-9	TRBD2	once	TGTGCCAGCAGCGCCGGACTAGCGGGGGGGCGAATCATTCAGTACTTC	CASSAGLAGGRIIQYF
TRBJ2-2	TRBV19	TRBD1	NA	TGTGCCAGTAGTGGGGGAAACAGGGGGTTCGGCGGGGAGCTGTTTTTT	CASSGGNRGFGGELFF
TRBJ1-5	TRBV12-5	NA	NA	TGTGCTAGTGGTTCCCTTAATACAGGGACGTTAAATCAGCCCCAGCATTTT	CASGSLNTGTLNQPQHF
TRBJ1-5	TRBV19	TRBD1	NA	TGTGCCAGTAGTATATATACAGGGGGGAATCAGCCCCAGCATTTT	CASSIYTGGNQPQHF
TRBJ2-7	TRBV7-9	NA	NA	TGTGCCAGCAGCTTAGTTGGAGGGTTACCCTACGAGCAGTACTTC	CASSLVGGLPYEQYF
TRBJ2-7	TRBV27	TRBD1	NA	TGTGCCAGCAGCTCCGGACAGGGGGTCTACGAGCAGTACTTC	CASSSGQGVYEQYF
TRBJ2-7	TRBV5-5	TRBD1	NA	TGTGCCAGCAGCTTCGGACAGGGGTCGGCCTACGAGCAGTACTTC	CASSFGQGSAYEQYF
TRBJ2-1	TRBV2	TRBD2	NA	TGTGCCAGCAGTATAGCGGGGGGGCTCTCCTACAATGAGCAGTTCTTC	CASSIAGGLSYNEQFF
TRBJ2-7	TRBV18	TRBD1	NA	TGTGCCAGCTCACCTGGGACAGGGGGCGAGCAGTACTTC	CASSPGTGGEQYF
TRBJ1-1	TRBV14	NA	NA	TGTGCCAGCAGCCAAGGTGGGTGGGATAGCGCTGAAGCTTTCTTT	CASSQGGWDSAEAFF
TRBJ2-1	TRBV7-6	NA	NA	TGTGCCAGCAGCGAAGAGGGCGGGCCCTACAATGAGCAGTTCTTC	CASSEEGGPYNEQFF
TRBJ2-1	TRBV7-2	TRBD1	NA	TGTGCCAGCAGCTTGACAGGGAGCTCCTACAATGAGCAATTCTTC	CASSLTGSSYNEQFF
TRBJ1-4	TRBV9	NA	NA	TGTGCCAGCGGCAGACCCCAACAGGGTGAAAAACTGTTTTTT	CASGRPQQGEKLFF
TRBJ2-1	TRBV18	TRBD2	NA	TGTGCCAGCTTACCCGCTAGCGGGGGGACCTACTCCTACAATGAGCAGTTCTTC	CASLPASGGTYSYNEQFF
TRBJ2-7	TRBV11-2	TRBD1	once	TGTGCCAGCAGCTCCGGGACAGGGACCTACGAGCAGTACTTC	CASSSGTGTYEQYF
TRBJ1-5	TRBV3-1/TRBV3-2	NA	NA	TGTGCCAGCAGCCAAGATGCGGGACGGTATAATCAGCCCCAGCATTTT	CASSQDAGRYNQPQHF
TRBJ2-7	TRBV4-1	TRBD2	NA	TGCGCCAGCAGCCCCCCGGACCGGGGGGGCCACGAGCAGTACTTC	CASSPPDRGGHEQYF